The sequence of this T cell receptor beta chain was determined in a study of neurological immune-mediated disorders. Study outcomes and limitations: On phylogenetic grouping, the repertoires of 18 of 34 multiple sclerosis patients fell within one related-CDR3 cluster, constituting a possible signature.

MiXCR, applied by TCRdb to the 5' RACE reads, yields one record per CDR3 protein. The data contain more than 50,000 distinct CDR3 sequences, 3.5% to 4.5% of them seen just once; the ten biggest clones take up 2.2%. The germline V gene has CDR1 SGHVS and CDR2 FNYEAQ. V gave up 3 bases and J gave up 8 bases, with 12 bases separating them. This CDR3 has 13 amino acids. This clonotype has ten or more counts. Antigen: not known. The sequenced sample was PBMCs. This clonotype was sampled from a woman between 50 and 59 years old with multiple sclerosis. J is TRBJ2-3 and V is TRBV7-6; D not resolved. CDR3 nucleotides: TGTGCCAGCAGCTTTTCGGCGTCCGGTACGCAGTATTTT. It specifies CASSFSASGTQYF.